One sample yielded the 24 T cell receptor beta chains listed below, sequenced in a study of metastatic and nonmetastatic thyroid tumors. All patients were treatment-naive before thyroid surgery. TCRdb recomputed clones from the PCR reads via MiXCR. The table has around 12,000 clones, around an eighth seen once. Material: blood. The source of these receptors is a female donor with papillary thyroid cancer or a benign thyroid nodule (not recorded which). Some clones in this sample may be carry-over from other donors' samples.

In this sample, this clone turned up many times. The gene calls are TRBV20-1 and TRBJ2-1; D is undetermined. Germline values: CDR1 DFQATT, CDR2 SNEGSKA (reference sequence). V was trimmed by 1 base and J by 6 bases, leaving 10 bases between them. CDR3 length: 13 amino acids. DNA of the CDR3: TGCAGTGCTAGAGCTAACTGGATCAATGAGCAGTTCTTC. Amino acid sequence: CSARANWINEQFF.

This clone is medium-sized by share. The CDR3 bases are TGTGCCAGCAGTTTACAGGGTGCCGGGGAGCTGTTTTTT. This gives the protein CASSLQGAGELFF. This sequence joins TRBV27 and TRBJ2-2, with D possibly matching TRBD1 (5 bases). Germline CDR1 reads MNHEY; CDR2 reads SMNVEV (reference sequence). Trimming pared 2 bases from V and 6 bases from J, leaving 7 bases between. The CDR3 runs 13 residues.

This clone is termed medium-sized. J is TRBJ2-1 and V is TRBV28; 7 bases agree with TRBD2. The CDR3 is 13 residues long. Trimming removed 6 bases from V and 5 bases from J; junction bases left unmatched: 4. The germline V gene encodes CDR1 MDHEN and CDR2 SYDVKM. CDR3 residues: CASRLGRDNEQFF. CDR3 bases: TGTGCCAGCAGGCTGGGGAGGGACAATGAGCAGTTCTTC.

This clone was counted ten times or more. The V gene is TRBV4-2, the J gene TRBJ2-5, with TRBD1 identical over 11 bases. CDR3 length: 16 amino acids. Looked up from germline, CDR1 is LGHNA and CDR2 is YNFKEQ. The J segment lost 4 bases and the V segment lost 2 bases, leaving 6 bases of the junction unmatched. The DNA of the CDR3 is TGTGCCAGCAGCCAAAACGGACAGGGGGCGGGAGAGACCCAGTACTTC. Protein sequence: CASSQNGQGAGETQYF.

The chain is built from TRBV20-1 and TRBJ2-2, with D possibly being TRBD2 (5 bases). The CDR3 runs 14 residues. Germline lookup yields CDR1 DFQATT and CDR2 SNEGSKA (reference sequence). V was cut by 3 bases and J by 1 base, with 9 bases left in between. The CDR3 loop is CSASGELNTGELFF. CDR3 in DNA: TGCAGTGCTAGCGGGGAGTTGAACACCGGGGAGCTGTTTTTT.

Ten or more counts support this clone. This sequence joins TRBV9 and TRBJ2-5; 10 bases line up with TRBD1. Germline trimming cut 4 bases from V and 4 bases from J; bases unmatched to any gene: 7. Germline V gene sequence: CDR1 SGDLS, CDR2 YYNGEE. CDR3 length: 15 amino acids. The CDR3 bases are TGTGCCAGCAGCCCAGGGACAGGGGCCGGAGAGACCCAGTACTTC. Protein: CASSPGTGAGETQYF. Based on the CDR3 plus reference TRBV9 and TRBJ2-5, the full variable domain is DSGVTQTPKHLITATGQRVTLRCSPRSGDLSVYWYQQSLDQGLQFLIQYYNGEERAKGNILERFSAQQFPDLHSELNLSSLELGDSALYFCASSPGTGAGETQYFGPGTRLLVL.

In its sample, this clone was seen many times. CDR3 nucleotides: TGTGCCAGCAGCGTAGGCCCCAGGGGCCATGAAGCTTTCTTT. This gives the protein CASSVGPRGHEAFF. V usage is TRBV9 and J usage is TRBJ1-1, with D perhaps matching TRBD1 (6 bases). The CDR3 has 14 amino acids. V gave up 0 bases and J gave up 7 bases, with 13 bases separating them. Germline CDR1 reads SGDLS; CDR2 reads YYNGEE.

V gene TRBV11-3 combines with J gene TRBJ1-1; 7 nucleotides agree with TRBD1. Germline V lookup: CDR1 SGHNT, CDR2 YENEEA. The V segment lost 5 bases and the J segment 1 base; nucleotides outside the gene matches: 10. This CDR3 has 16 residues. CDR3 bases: TGTGCCAGCAGCACAGGGGCGGGGCGGTCGAACACTGAAGCTTTCTTT. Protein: CASSTGAGRSNTEAFF.

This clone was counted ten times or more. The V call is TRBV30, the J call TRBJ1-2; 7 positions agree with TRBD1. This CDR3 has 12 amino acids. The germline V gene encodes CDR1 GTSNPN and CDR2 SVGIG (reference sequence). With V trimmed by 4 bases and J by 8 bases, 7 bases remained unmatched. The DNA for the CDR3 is TGTGCCTGGAAGGGCTCAGGGGGAGGCTACACCTTC. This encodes CAWKGSGGGYTF.

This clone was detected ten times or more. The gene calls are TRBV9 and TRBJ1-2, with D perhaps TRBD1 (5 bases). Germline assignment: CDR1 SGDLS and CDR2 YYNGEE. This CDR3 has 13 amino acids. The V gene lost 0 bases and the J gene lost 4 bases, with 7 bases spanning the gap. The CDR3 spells CASSVDDSYGYTF. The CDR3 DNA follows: TGTGCCAGCAGCGTAGACGACAGCTATGGCTACACCTTC.

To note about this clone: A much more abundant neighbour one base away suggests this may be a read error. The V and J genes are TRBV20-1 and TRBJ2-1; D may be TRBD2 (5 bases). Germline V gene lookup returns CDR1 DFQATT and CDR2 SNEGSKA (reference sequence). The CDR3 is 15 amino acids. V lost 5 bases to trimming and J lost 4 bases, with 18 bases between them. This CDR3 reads CSAGVGKGDYNEQFF. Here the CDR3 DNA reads TGCAGTGCTGGGGTCGGGAAGGGAGATTACAATGAGCAGTTCTTC.

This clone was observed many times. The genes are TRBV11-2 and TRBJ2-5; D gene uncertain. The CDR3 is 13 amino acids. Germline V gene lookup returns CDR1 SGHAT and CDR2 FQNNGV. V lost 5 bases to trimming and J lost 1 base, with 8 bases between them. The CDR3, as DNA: TGTGCCAGCAGCCGACGGATCCAAGAGACCCAGTACTTC. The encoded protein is CASSRRIQETQYF.

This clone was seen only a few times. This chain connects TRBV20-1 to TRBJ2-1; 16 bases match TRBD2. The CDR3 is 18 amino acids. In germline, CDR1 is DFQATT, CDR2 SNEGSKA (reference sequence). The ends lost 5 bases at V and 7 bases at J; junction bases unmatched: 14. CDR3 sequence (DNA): TGCAGTGCTCGCAGTCCCGGGACTAGCGGGGGGGCCGATAATGAGCAGTTCTTC. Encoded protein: CSARSPGTSGGADNEQFF.

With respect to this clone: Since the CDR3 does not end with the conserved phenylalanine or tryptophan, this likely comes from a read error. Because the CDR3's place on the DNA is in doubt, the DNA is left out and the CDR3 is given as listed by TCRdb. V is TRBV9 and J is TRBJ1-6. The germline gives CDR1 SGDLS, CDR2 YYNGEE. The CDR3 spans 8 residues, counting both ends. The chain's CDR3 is CASSQEAG.

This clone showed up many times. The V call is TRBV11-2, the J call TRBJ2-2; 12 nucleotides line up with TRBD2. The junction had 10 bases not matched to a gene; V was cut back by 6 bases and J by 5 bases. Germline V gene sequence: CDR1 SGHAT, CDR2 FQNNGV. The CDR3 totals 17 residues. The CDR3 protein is CASRVPTSGGPTGELFF. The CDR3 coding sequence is TGTGCCAGCAGAGTACCGACTAGCGGGGGACCTACCGGGGAGCTGTTTTTT.

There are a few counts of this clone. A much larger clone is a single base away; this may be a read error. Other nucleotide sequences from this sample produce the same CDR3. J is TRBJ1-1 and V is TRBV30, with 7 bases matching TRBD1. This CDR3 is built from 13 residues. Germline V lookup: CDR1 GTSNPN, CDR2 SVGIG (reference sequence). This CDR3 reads CAWGQGQNTEAFF. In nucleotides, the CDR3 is TGTGCCTGGGGTCAGGGACAGAACACCGAAGCTTTCTTT.

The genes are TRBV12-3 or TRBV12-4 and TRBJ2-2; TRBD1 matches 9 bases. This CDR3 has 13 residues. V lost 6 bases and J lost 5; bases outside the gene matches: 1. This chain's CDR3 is CASSGQGTGELFF. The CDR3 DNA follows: TGTGCCAGCAGCGGACAGGGGACCGGGGAGCTGTTTTTT.

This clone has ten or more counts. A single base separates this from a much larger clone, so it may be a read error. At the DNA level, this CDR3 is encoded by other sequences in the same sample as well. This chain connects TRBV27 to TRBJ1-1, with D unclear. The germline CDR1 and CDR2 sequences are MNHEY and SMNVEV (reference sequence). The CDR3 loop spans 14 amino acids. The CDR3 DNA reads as TGTGCCAGCAGTTTATCGGAGAGTAACACTGAGGCTTTCTTT. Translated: CASSLSESNTEAFF.

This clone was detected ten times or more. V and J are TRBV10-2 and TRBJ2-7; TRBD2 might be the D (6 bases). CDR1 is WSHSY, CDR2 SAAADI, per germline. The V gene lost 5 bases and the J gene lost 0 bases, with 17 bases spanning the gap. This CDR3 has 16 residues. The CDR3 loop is CASSLTGTRYSYEQYF. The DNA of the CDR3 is TGCGCCAGCAGTTTAACCGGGACTCGTTACTCCTACGAGCAGTACTTC.

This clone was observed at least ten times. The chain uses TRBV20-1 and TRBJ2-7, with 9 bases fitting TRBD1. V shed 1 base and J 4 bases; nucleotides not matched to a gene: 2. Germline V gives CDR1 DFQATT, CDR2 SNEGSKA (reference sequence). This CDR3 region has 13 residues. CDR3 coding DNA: TGCAGTGCTAGAGGGGACAGGGAATACGAGCAGTACTTC. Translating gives CSARGDREYEQYF.

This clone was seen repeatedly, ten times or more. The DNA for the CDR3 is TGTGCCAGCAGCTTAGGGGTCCAGGAGGGTCAGCCCCAGCATTTT. It yields the protein CASSLGVQEGQPQHF. This rearrangement joins TRBV5-5 to TRBJ1-5; tentatively, D is TRBD1 (5 bases). V lost 2 bases and J 6 bases, leaving 15 bases between the germline ends. The CDR3 length is 15 residues. CDR1 and CDR2 from the germline V gene are SGHKS and YYEKEE (reference sequence). Looking up the rest from reference TRBV5-5 and TRBJ1-5 gives the full variable domain: DAGVTQSPTHLIKTRGQQVTLRCSPISGHKSVSWYQQVLGQGPQFIFQYYEKEERGRGNFPDRFSARQFPNYSSELNVNALLLGDSALYLCASSLGVQEGQPQHFGDGTRLSIL.

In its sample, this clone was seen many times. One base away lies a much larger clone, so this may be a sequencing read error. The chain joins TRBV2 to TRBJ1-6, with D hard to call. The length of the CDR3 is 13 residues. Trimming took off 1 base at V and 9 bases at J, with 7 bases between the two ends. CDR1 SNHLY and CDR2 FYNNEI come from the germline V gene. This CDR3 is CASSEGGRSPLHF. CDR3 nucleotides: TGTGCCAGCAGTGAAGGAGGGCGTTCACCCCTCCACTTT.

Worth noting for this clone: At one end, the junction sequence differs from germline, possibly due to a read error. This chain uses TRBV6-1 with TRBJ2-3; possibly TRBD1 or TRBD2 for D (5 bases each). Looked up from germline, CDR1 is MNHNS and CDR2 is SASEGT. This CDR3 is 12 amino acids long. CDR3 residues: CASSATEDLGDF. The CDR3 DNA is TGTGCCAGCAGTGCCACTGAGGACCTGGGGGATTTT.

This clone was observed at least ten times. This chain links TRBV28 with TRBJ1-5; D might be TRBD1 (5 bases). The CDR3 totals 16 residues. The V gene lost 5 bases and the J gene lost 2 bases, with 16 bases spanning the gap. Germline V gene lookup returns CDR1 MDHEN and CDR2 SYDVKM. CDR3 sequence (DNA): TGTGCCAGCAGTCCCCGTAGGGGTCGCGGCAATCAGCCCCAGCATTTT. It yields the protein CASSPRRGRGNQPQHF.